Shown below are 2 T cell receptor beta chains from a single sample sequenced in a study of shared clonotypes between healthy human individuals. Sequencing used immunoSEQ multiplex PCR; TCRdb keeps in-frame clones, though not all of them. The sample shows about 2.2 million clones, over 85% of them seen only once. Naive CD8 cells lacked CD45RO, underwent positive selection for CCR7 and left out terminally differentiated effector memory CD45RA+ cells. Source material: naive CD8+ T cells from PBMCs. The receptors stem from a man aged 18 to 35 in good health. Some clones in this sample may be carry-over from other donors' samples.

V is TRBV27 and J is TRBJ2-5; 7 bases are a match to TRBD1. Germline trimming cut 1 base from V and 5 bases from J; bases unmatched to any gene: 13. Per germline, CDR1 MNHEY and CDR2 SMNVEV (reference sequence). CDR3 length: 17 amino acids. The CDR3: CASSLFLDRTARETQYF. The CDR3 DNA sequence: TGTGCCAGCAGTTTATTTCTGGACAGGACCGCAAGGGAGACCCAGTACTTC.

On this clone: The sample contains more than one DNA sequence encoding this CDR3. V and J are TRBV9 and TRBJ2-1; maybe TRBD2 (6 bases). The CDR3 length is 16 residues. Germline lookup yields CDR1 SGDLS and CDR2 YYNGEE. V lost 5 bases and J lost 0, with 15 bases in between. The CDR3 loop is CASSPLAGSSYNEQFF. The CDR3 DNA sequence: TGTGCCAGCAGTCCCTTGGCGGGAAGCTCCTACAATGAGCAGTTCTTC.